These 26 T cell receptor beta chains originate from one sample sequenced in a study of Ad26.COV2.S vaccination and SARS-CoV-2 variants. Measured with immunoSEQ multiplex PCR; TCRdb has only the in-frame clones, and not every one. The repertoire holds around 370,000 clones, with just over 90% as singletons. Sequences were derived from peripheral blood, sampled after recovery from COVID-19. Receptors originate from a human donor who had recovered from COVID-19.

The genes are TRBV10-2 and TRBJ1-5, with D tentatively TRBD1 (6 bases). V lost 3 bases and J lost 5, with 11 bases in between. From germline, CDR1 is WSHSY and CDR2 SAAADI. The CDR3 has 14 amino acids. As DNA, the CDR3 is TGCGCCAGCAGTGACCCCGGACAGCATCAGCCCCAGCATTTT. Translating it yields CASSDPGQHQPQHF.

This chain uses TRBV5-8 with TRBJ2-1; D may correspond to TRBD1 or TRBD2 (5 bases each). V lost 4 bases, J lost 10 bases, and 12 bases lay in between. Germline-derived CDR1 and CDR2 are SGHTS and YDEGEE. CDR3 size: 12 residues. CDR3 nucleotides: TGTGCCAGCAGCAGGGGACCGAGAGAGCAGTTCTTC. Its protein product is CASSRGPREQFF.

This chain connects TRBV6-5 to TRBJ2-7; D not resolved. This CDR3 contains 14 residues. Germline CDR1 and CDR2: MNHEY and SVGAGI. V was shortened by 0 bases and J by 5 bases, with 11 bases between the two germline ends. CDR3 sequence (DNA): TGTGCCAGCAGTTACTCGACCCTTTCCCACGAGCAGTACTTC. This encodes CASSYSTLSHEQYF.

This clone was observed once. The chain's CDR3 is CASSSPGGVEQYF. Written as DNA, the CDR3 is TGTGCCAGCAGTTCGCCGGGAGGGGTCGAGCAGTACTTC. The chain has TRBV7-9 and TRBJ2-7; 8 bases align to TRBD2. CDR3 length equals 13 residues. V lost 6 bases and J lost 6; bases outside the gene matches: 7. Per germline, CDR1 SEHNR and CDR2 FQNEAQ (reference sequence). Together with reference TRBV7-9 and TRBJ2-7, the CDR3 gives the full variable domain: DTGVSQNPRHKITKRGQNVTFRCDPISEHNRLYWYRQTLGQGPEFLTYFQNEAQLEKSRLLSDRFSAERPKGSFSTLEIQRTEQGDSAMYLCASSSPGGVEQYFGPGTRLTVT.

This clone was seen only once. The chain recombines TRBV6-5 with TRBJ2-2; 10 bases are shared with TRBD2. The CDR3 runs 14 residues. CDR1 and CDR2 (germline): MNHEY, SVGAGI. Trimming cost V 2 bases and J 7 bases; bases outside gene matches: 1. CDR3 residues: CASSYGTSVGELFF. The CDR3 region has the DNA TGTGCCAGCAGTTACGGGACTAGCGTCGGGGAGCTGTTTTTT.

The chain is built from TRBV5-6 and TRBJ2-7; unclear D gene. The germline CDR1 and CDR2 sequences are SGHDT and YYEEEE. CDR3 length equals 17 residues. V lost 1 base to trimming and J lost 3 bases, with 20 bases between them. CDR3 DNA: TGTGCCAGCAGCTTGAGCTTATTGGCCGGACCCCACTACGAGCAGTACTTC. It is translated as CASSLSLLAGPHYEQYF. Complete variable domain (other parts from reference TRBV5-6 and TRBJ2-7): DAGVTQSPTHLIKTRGQQVTLRCSPKSGHDTVSWYQQALGQGPQFIFQYYEEEERQRGNFPDRFSGHQFPNYSSELNVNALLLGDSALYLCASSLSLLAGPHYEQYFGPGTRLTVT.

This chain joins TRBV4-3 and TRBJ1-2; D perhaps matches TRBD1 (5 bases). The germline V gene encodes CDR1 LGHNA and CDR2 YSLEER. Trimming cost V 3 bases and J 9 bases, with 17 bases left between them. The CDR3 runs to 14 residues. The CDR3 sequence: CASSQTRQLSRYTF. As DNA, the CDR3 is TGCGCCAGCAGCCAGACCCGACAGCTCTCTCGCTACACCTTC.

The chain carries TRBV19 and TRBJ2-2; 8 bases line up with TRBD1. Germline loops: CDR1 LNHDA, CDR2 SQIVND (reference sequence). V gave up 5 bases and J gave up 7 bases; unmatched junction bases: 9. The CDR3 covers 15 residues. The CDR3 loop reads CASSETGGAGGELFF. For the CDR3, the DNA is TGTGCCAGTAGTGAAACAGGGGGAGCAGGCGGGGAGCTGTTTTTT.

The table lists this clone with a count of one. This chain uses TRBV18 with TRBJ1-4, with D perhaps TRBD1 (6 bases). Trimming cost V 3 bases and J 2 bases, with 13 bases left between them. This CDR3 spans 16 amino acids. CDR1 KGHSH and CDR2 LQKENI come from the germline V gene. The CDR3 nucleotides read TGTGCCAGCTCACCTAGCCAGGGGCTCACTAATGAAAAACTGTTTTTT. Translation gives CASSPSQGLTNEKLFF.

This sequence joins TRBV23-1 and TRBJ1-2, with 7 bases matching TRBD1. TRBV23-1 is recorded as an ORF, its role being uncertain. The CDR3 totals 20 residues. J was trimmed by 5 bases and V by 4 bases; bases with no gene match: 25. CDR3 coding DNA: TGCGCCAGCAGTCCCTCCTGGGGAGGCAGGGGGTGGCGGGGGCGATATGGCTACACCTTC. Its protein is CASSPSWGGRGWRGRYGYTF.

V is TRBV5-1 and J is TRBJ2-7; either TRBD1 or TRBD2 may fit D (6 bases each). CDR3 length: 16 amino acids. The ends were cut back, 2 bases at V and 5 bases at J, with 20 bases in the middle. Germline V gives CDR1 SGHRS, CDR2 YFSETQ. The CDR3 loop is CASSLSLGGPSDEQYF. CDR3 in DNA: TGCGCCAGCAGCTTATCATTAGGGGGGCCCTCGGACGAGCAGTACTTC. Looking up the rest from reference TRBV5-1 and TRBJ2-7 gives the full variable domain: KAGVTQTPRYLIKTRGQQVTLSCSPISGHRSVSWYQQTPGQGLQFLFEYFSETQRNKGNFPGRFSGRQFSNSRSEMNVSTLELGDSALYLCASSLSLGGPSDEQYFGPGTRLTVT.

This sequence joins TRBV9 and TRBJ2-3; TRBD2 matches at 9 bases. The ends lost 6 bases at V and 0 bases at J; junction bases unmatched: 2. The CDR3 is 14 amino acids. Germline CDR1 SGDLS, CDR2 YYNGEE. The CDR3 DNA is TGTGCCAGCAAGCGGGGGGCGAGCACAGATACGCAGTATTTT. It is translated as CASKRGASTDTQYF.

V usage is TRBV11-2 and J usage is TRBJ2-5, with D possibly matching TRBD1 (7 bases). This CDR3 contains 16 residues. V was trimmed by 5 bases and J by 4 bases, leaving 20 bases between them. The germline gives CDR1 SGHAT, CDR2 FQNNGV. The DNA of the CDR3 is TGTGCCAGCAGCCCCCAGGGGGGCCCCTCTAGAGAGACCCAGTACTTC. It yields the protein CASSPQGGPSRETQYF.

The CDR3 DNA sequence: TGTGCCAGCAGCCAAGAACGTGGCAGCTCCTACAATGAGCAGTTCTTC. It encodes CASSQERGSSYNEQFF. The chain employs TRBV4-2 and TRBJ2-1; D is unclear. Trimming removed 0 bases from V and 0 bases from J, with 9 bases in between. Per the germline V gene, CDR1 is LGHNA and CDR2 is YNFKEQ. There are 16 residues in the CDR3.

The chain links TRBV5-6 to TRBJ1-4; TRBD1 aligns across 11 bases. This CDR3 contains 14 residues. Germline CDR1 SGHDT, CDR2 YYEEEE. Trimming took 7 bases from V and 7 from J; bases not matched to a gene: 6. CDR3 amino acids: CASHMGQGGEKLFF. The DNA of the CDR3 is TGTGCCAGCCACATGGGACAGGGGGGTGAAAAACTGTTTTTT.

This chain connects TRBV6-5 to TRBJ1-2; weak D call: TRBD1 (6 bases). V shed 6 bases and J shed 6 bases, with 17 bases lying between them. The germline gives CDR1 MNHEY, CDR2 SVGAGI. The CDR3 is 14 amino acids. The CDR3 protein is CASSLTGTRDGYTF. The CDR3 region has the DNA TGTGCCAGCAGCCTTACCGGGACAAGAGATGGCTACACCTTC.

The CDR3 is CASSYSGQTNEKLFF. CDR3 bases: TGTGCCAGCAGTTACTCTGGACAGACTAATGAAAAACTGTTTTTT. The rearrangement joins TRBV6-5 to TRBJ1-4; D might be TRBD1 (6 bases). Per the germline V gene, CDR1 is MNHEY and CDR2 is SVGAGI. The CDR3 covers 15 residues. V lost 0 bases, J lost 2 bases, and 7 bases lay in between.

The rearrangement uses TRBV5-4 and TRBJ1-1, with D hard to call. The germline V and J ends were trimmed by 4 bases and 0 bases, with 13 bases remaining between them. Germline-derived CDR1 and CDR2 are SGHNT and YYREEE (reference sequence). The length of the CDR3 is 15 residues. CDR3 sequence: CASSIDTLMNTEAFF. DNA for the CDR3: TGTGCCAGCAGCATAGATACCCTAATGAACACTGAAGCTTTCTTT.

The rearrangement uses TRBV5-4 and TRBJ1-1; D unclear. Germline V CDR1 and CDR2: SGHNT, YYREEE (reference sequence). The germline V and J ends were trimmed by 0 bases and 3 bases, with 0 bases remaining between them. The CDR3 is made up of 11 amino acids. The CDR3 region is CASSLDTEAFF. The CDR3 coding sequence is TGTGCCAGCAGCTTGGACACTGAAGCTTTCTTT.

The rearrangement joins TRBV3-1 (or the pseudogene TRBV3-2) to TRBJ2-2; D gene uncertain. Trimming took 1 base from V and 5 from J, leaving 8 bases between them. Germline values: CDR1 LGHDT, CDR2 YNNKEL (reference sequence). This CDR3 is built from 14 residues. The CDR3 loop reads CASSQATLTGELFF. CDR3 DNA sequence: TGTGCCAGCAGCCAAGCTACCTTGACCGGGGAGCTGTTTTTT.

This clone was detected only a few times. The J gene is TRBJ2-2, the V gene TRBV4-1, with 8 positions matching TRBD1. Germline loops: CDR1 MGHRA, CDR2 YSYEKL. The CDR3 length is 19 residues. V shed 4 bases, J shed 1 base, and the junction held 14 bases outside the gene matches. The CDR3, as DNA: TGCGCCAGCAGCCGAGCACGGCGGACAGGGCAGGAGAACACCGGGGAGCTGTTTTTT. Translating it yields CASSRARRTGQENTGELFF.

For the CDR3, the DNA is TGCGCCAGCAGCTCCGGGACAGGTCCCAACTATGGCTACACCTTC. Translation: CASSSGTGPNYGYTF. The chain joins TRBV5-1 to TRBJ1-2; TRBD1 matches at 8 bases. Germline V gene lookup returns CDR1 SGHRS and CDR2 YFSETQ. V trimming: 3 bases; J trimming: 2 bases; junction bases outside the gene matches: 6. The CDR3 has 15 residues.

The genes are TRBV9 and TRBJ1-1, with 9 bases identical to TRBD1. V was pared by 3 bases and J by 4 bases, with 10 bases of the junction left unmatched. Per the germline V gene, CDR1 is SGDLS and CDR2 is YYNGEE. CDR3 length: 16 residues. CDR3 protein: CASSARDRVSVTEAFF. The DNA for the CDR3 is TGTGCCAGCAGCGCCCGGGACAGGGTTTCGGTCACTGAAGCTTTCTTT.

The chain carries TRBV9 and TRBJ1-2, with 7 positions matching TRBD1. CDR3 length equals 14 residues. The germline gives CDR1 SGDLS, CDR2 YYNGEE. V lost 0 bases, J lost 4 bases, and 3 bases stayed unmatched. In nucleotides, the CDR3 is TGTGCCAGCAGCGTAGGGGACAGTTCCTATGGCTACACCTTC. Protein sequence: CASSVGDSSYGYTF.

The chain combines TRBV7-9 with TRBJ2-1; 9 nucleotides line up with TRBD2. Germline V lookup: CDR1 SEHNR, CDR2 FQNEAQ (reference sequence). CDR3 length equals 14 residues. Trimming at V came to 8 bases and at J to 9 bases, leaving 11 bases not matched to a gene. The DNA for the CDR3 is TGTGCCAGCCTTTTCAATAGCGGGGGCGGTGAGCAGTTCTTC. Protein: CASLFNSGGGEQFF. Full variable domain (missing parts from reference TRBV7-9 and TRBJ2-1): DTGVSQNPRHKITKRGQNVTFRCDPISEHNRLYWYRQTLGQGPEFLTYFQNEAQLEKSRLLSDRFSAERPKGSFSTLEIQRTEQGDSAMYLCASLFNSGGGEQFFGPGTRLTVL.

The chain carries TRBV6-2 or TRBV6-3 and TRBJ2-7; D is perhaps TRBD1 (5 bases). From germline, CDR1 is MNHEY and CDR2 SVGEGT. The CDR3 loop spans 13 amino acids. V was pared by 4 bases and J by 1 base, with 8 bases between. This chain's CDR3 is CASSWAGSYEQYF. The CDR3, as DNA: TGTGCCAGCAGTTGGGCAGGGTCCTACGAGCAGTACTTC.